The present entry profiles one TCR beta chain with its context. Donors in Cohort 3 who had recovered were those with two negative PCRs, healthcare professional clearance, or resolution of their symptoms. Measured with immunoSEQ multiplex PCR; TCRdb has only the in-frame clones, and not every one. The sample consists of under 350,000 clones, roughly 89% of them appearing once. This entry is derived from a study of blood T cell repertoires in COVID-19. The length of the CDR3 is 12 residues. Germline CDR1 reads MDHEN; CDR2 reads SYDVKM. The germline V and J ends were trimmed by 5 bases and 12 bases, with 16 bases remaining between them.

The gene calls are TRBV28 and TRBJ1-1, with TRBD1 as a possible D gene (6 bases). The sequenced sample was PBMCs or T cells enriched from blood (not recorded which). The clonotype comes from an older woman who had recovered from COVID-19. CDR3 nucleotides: TGTGCCAGCAGTACCCAGGGGAGGGATCCTTTCTTT. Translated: CASSTQGRDPFF.